These 29 T cell receptor beta chains originate from one sample sequenced in a study of T cell repertoires in cytomegalovirus infection. From the reads, TCRdb called clonotypes with MiXCR, one entry per CDR3 protein. Of approximately 500,000 distinct CDR3 sequences detected, more than 15% appear once; the ten largest clones hold 20% to 30%. The sequencing sample was made of CD8+ T cells from PBMCs. These receptors were collected from a human donor in good health (CMV status not recorded). Some clones in this sample may be carry-over from other donors' samples.

The sample holds many counts of this clonotype. The chain couples TRBV2 to TRBJ1-5; tentatively, D is TRBD1 (5 bases). Germline CDR1 and CDR2: SNHLY and FYNNEI. There are 14 residues in the CDR3. The V end was cut by 3 bases, the J end by 5 bases, with 11 bases between. The CDR3: CASSDGAKDQPQHF. DNA for the CDR3: TGTGCCAGCAGTGATGGGGCAAAGGATCAGCCCCAGCATTTT.

This clonotype has a handful of counts. This chain links TRBV2 with TRBJ2-1; TRBD2 aligns across 8 bases. The CDR3 is made up of 17 amino acids. V was pared by 4 bases and J by 5 bases, with 13 bases of the junction left unmatched. Germline V gene data show CDR1 as SNHLY and CDR2 as FYNNEI. The CDR3, as DNA: TGTGCCAGCAGTGGCTACGAAGCGGGGGCCCGCCACAATGAGCAGTTCTTC. It codes for CASSGYEAGARHNEQFF.

This clonotype was seen at least ten times. The CDR3 DNA reads TGTGCCAGCAGCTTCGGCAGGATCTCTGGAAACACCATATATTTT. Its translation is CASSFGRISGNTIYF. The chain recombines TRBV7-8 with TRBJ1-3; D remains ambiguous. Trimming left V 3 bases short and J 0 bases short, with 9 bases between. CDR1 is SGHVS, CDR2 FQNEAQ, per germline. This CDR3 spans 15 amino acids.

Ten or more counts support this clonotype. The genes are TRBV2 and TRBJ1-1, with TRBD1 matching 8 bases. V trimming: 6 bases; J trimming: 2 bases; junction bases outside the gene matches: 11. Germline V gene lookup returns CDR1 SNHLY and CDR2 FYNNEI. CDR3 length equals 16 residues. The CDR3 region has the DNA TGTGCCAGCAGCGTGACAGGGGAGGGGTTCAACACTGAAGCTTTCTTT. This encodes CASSVTGEGFNTEAFF.

A remark on this clonotype: Possible read error: a much larger clone is one base away. The conserved phenylalanine or tryptophan is not found at the CDR3 terminus, so this likely reflects a read error. This sequence joins TRBV7-8 and TRBJ1-5; no clear D. The ends were cut back, 1 base at V and 6 bases at J, with 13 bases in the middle. CDR3 length equals 15 residues. CDR1 is SGHVS and CDR2 is FQNEAQ in the germline V gene. As DNA, the CDR3 is TGTGCCAGCAGCTTAGGAGTTAGAGGTATTCAGCCCCAGCATCTT. This encodes CASSLGVRGIQPQHL.

The V gene is TRBV2, the J gene TRBJ1-4; the D gene is possibly TRBD1 (5 bases). V dropped 8 bases and J dropped 4 bases, with 20 bases sitting between them. The CDR3 consists of 16 residues. The germline V gene has CDR1 SNHLY and CDR2 FYNNEI. The CDR3 sequence is CASQDGTNEYNEKLFF. CDR3 sequence (DNA): TGTGCCAGCCAGGATGGGACCAATGAATATAATGAAAAACTGTTTTTT.

This chain joins TRBV20-1 and TRBJ2-3; possibly TRBD2 for D (6 bases). V lost 0 bases, J lost 0 bases, and 13 bases lay in between. Germline V gene lookup returns CDR1 DFQATT and CDR2 SNEGSKA (reference sequence). The CDR3 spans 16 residues. The CDR3 region has the DNA TGCAGTGCTAGAGATCAAATTGCGGGAAGCACAGATACGCAGTATTTT. Translating gives CSARDQIAGSTDTQYF.

This clonotype was counted many times. This rearrangement joins TRBV12-3 or TRBV12-4 to TRBJ1-2; tentatively, D is TRBD1 (6 bases). V lost 3 bases and J lost 0, with 11 bases in between. The CDR3 consists of 15 residues. The CDR3 here is CASSFPRGSNYGYTF. CDR3 DNA sequence: TGTGCCAGCAGTTTCCCCAGGGGTTCTAACTATGGCTACACCTTC.

This clonotype was found many times. The J gene is TRBJ2-4, the V gene TRBV11-2; 11 bases are shared with TRBD2. Germline V lookup: CDR1 SGHAT, CDR2 FQNNGV. This CDR3 region has 16 residues. V was clipped by 3 bases and J by 16 bases; unmatched bases: 17. The CDR3 bases are TGTGCCAGCAGCTTTCGGACTAGCGGGCGTCCCGCTGTAGGATACTTC. This sequence encodes CASSFRTSGRPAVGYF.

This clonotype came up many times. The chain has TRBV12-3 or TRBV12-4 and TRBJ2-3, with unresolved D. Deletions cut 7 bases from V and 6 bases from J, with 11 bases between. This CDR3 has 12 amino acids. CDR3 region: CASTSSRDTQYF. The CDR3 region has the DNA TGTGCCAGCACTTCATCGAGGGATACGCAGTATTTT.

In this sample, this clonotype turned up once. This chain connects TRBV6-1 to TRBJ2-3; 8 bases line up with TRBD1. V shed 6 bases and J 0 bases; nucleotides not matched to a gene: 5. The CDR3 runs 15 residues. CDR1 is MNHNS, CDR2 SASEGT, per germline. CDR3 in amino acids: CASRDRDSSTDTQYF. Written as DNA, the CDR3 is TGTGCCAGCAGGGACAGGGACAGCAGCACAGATACGCAGTATTTT.

CDR3 loop: CSARGMKLVPSYEQYF. The DNA for the CDR3 is TGCAGTGCTAGGGGGATGAAACTAGTGCCAAGCTACGAGCAGTACTTC. The chain couples TRBV20-1 to TRBJ2-7, with D possibly TRBD2 on 5 matching bases. CDR3 length equals 16 residues. V lost 3 bases and J 3 bases, leaving 21 bases between the germline ends. Germline-derived CDR1 and CDR2 are DFQATT and SNEGSKA (reference sequence).

This clonotype was observed many times. The gene calls are TRBV12-3 or TRBV12-4 and TRBJ2-2; D ambiguous. The V and J ends lost 5 bases and 4 bases respectively, with 8 bases between them. This CDR3 spans 13 amino acids. The DNA of the CDR3 is TGTGCCAGCAGTCCGGGTCTCACCGGGGAGCTGTTTTTT. This sequence encodes CASSPGLTGELFF.

Many counts were recorded for this clonotype. CDR3 protein: CAISDGTPVGNEQFF. CDR3 in DNA: TGTGCCATCAGTGATGGGACTCCTGTCGGGAATGAGCAGTTCTTC. The chain combines TRBV10-3 with TRBJ2-1; a weak D match, TRBD2 (6 bases). This CDR3 spans 15 amino acids. Germline V gene lookup returns CDR1 ENHRY and CDR2 SYGVKD. Trimming left V 3 bases short and J 7 bases short, with 16 bases between.

This clonotype appeared many times. A junction boundary mismatches the germline segment, possibly from a read error. V is TRBV7-7 and J is TRBJ2-7, with TRBD2 matching 12 bases. CDR3 length equals 16 residues. From germline, CDR1 is SSHAT and CDR2 FNYEAQ (reference sequence). The CDR3 DNA reads as TGTGCTAGCAGTCCCACGACTAGCGGGAGACCCTACGAGCAGTACTTC. This gives the protein CASSPTTSGRPYEQYF. Looking up the rest from reference TRBV7-7 and TRBJ2-7 gives the full variable domain: GAGVSQSPRYKVTKRGQDVTLRCDPISSHATLYWYQQALGQGPEFLTYFNYEAQPDKSGLPSDRFSAERPEGSISTLTIQRTEQRDSAMYRCASSPTTSGRPYEQYFGPGTRLTVT.

This clonotype was counted ten times or more. The chain carries TRBV28 and TRBJ2-4; D assignment may be TRBD1 or TRBD2 (8 bases each). V was pared by 5 bases and J by 15 bases, with 38 bases between. The CDR3 spans 19 residues. Per germline, CDR1 MDHEN and CDR2 SYDVKM. Here the CDR3 reads CASSLEGAVLSGTGRGWYF. The CDR3 coding sequence is TGTGCCAGCAGTCTGGAGGGGGCCGTACTTAGCGGGACAGGACGGGGATGGTACTTC. Complete variable domain (other parts from reference TRBV28 and TRBJ2-4): DVKVTQSSRYLVKRTGEKVFLECVQDMDHENMFWYRQDPGLGLRLIYFSYDVKMKEKGDIPEGYSVSREKKERFSLILESASTNQTSMYLCASSLEGAVLSGTGRGWYFGAGTRLSVL.

This clonotype occurred many times. J is TRBJ1-4 and V is TRBV6-1, with D hard to call. Trimming removed 5 bases at V and 2 bases at J, with 9 bases between. The V gene's germline CDR1 is MNHNS and CDR2 SASEGT. The CDR3 is 14 residues long. CDR3 residues: CASSPGGTNEKLFF. CDR3 DNA sequence: TGTGCCAGCAGTCCAGGCGGCACTAATGAAAAACTGTTTTTT.

This clonotype was detected many times. CDR3: CSVEDGFSGSPGELFF. CDR3 coding DNA: TGCAGCGTTGAAGATGGGTTCAGCGGGAGTCCCGGGGAGCTGTTTTTT. This chain links TRBV29-1 with TRBJ2-2, with TRBD2 identical over 8 bases. Germline assignment: CDR1 SQVTM and CDR2 ANQGSEA. CDR3 length: 16 amino acids. The V gene end was trimmed by 0 bases and the J gene end by 6 bases; junction bases not matched to a gene: 9.

The V and J genes are TRBV19 and TRBJ2-2; tentatively, D is TRBD2 (6 bases). Germline assignment: CDR1 LNHDA and CDR2 SQIVND (reference sequence). V shed 4 bases and J shed 7 bases, with 16 bases lying between them. This CDR3 comprises 15 residues. CDR3 sequence: CASSRRVGSGGELFF. The CDR3 DNA is TGTGCCAGTAGTAGGAGGGTAGGCTCGGGCGGGGAGCTGTTTTTT.

This clonotype was seen at least ten times. The chain links TRBV20-1 to TRBJ2-1; 8 bases map to TRBD2. The CDR3 contains 17 residues. Germline loops: CDR1 DFQATT, CDR2 SNEGSKA (reference sequence). Trimming removed 2 bases from V and 6 bases from J; junction bases left unmatched: 15. The CDR3 DNA reads as TGCAGTGCTAGATCCCCCCTAGCGGGTGGGGTATCCAATGAGCAGTTCTTC. Translation gives CSARSPLAGGVSNEQFF.

The chain uses TRBV20-1 and TRBJ1-5, with 7 bases fitting TRBD1. The junction had 7 bases not matched to a gene; V was cut back by 6 bases and J by 2 bases. This CDR3 comprises 14 residues. In germline, CDR1 is DFQATT, CDR2 SNEGSKA (reference sequence). The DNA for the CDR3 is TGCAGTGCCCCCGACAGGGATGGCAATCAGCCCCAGCATTTT. Its protein product is CSAPDRDGNQPQHF.

This clonotype was seen at least ten times. V gene TRBV7-9 combines with J gene TRBJ2-5; no reliable D call. The V end was cut by 5 bases, the J end by 7 bases, with 11 bases between. Germline CDR1 and CDR2: SEHNR and FQNEAQ (reference sequence). CDR3 length: 12 amino acids. CDR3 bases: TGTGCCAGCAGCCTAGGGATGGGGACCCAGTACTTC. Protein: CASSLGMGTQYF.

This clonotype was found many times. The chain links TRBV7-8 to TRBJ1-5; D possibly corresponds to TRBD1 (5 bases). The CDR3 totals 17 residues. Trimming removed 2 bases from V and 0 bases from J, with 14 bases in between. Germline CDR1 and CDR2: SGHVS and FQNEAQ. The CDR3 DNA is TGTGCCAGCAGCTTAAACAGGCGCCCATTTAGCAATCAGCCCCAGCATTTT. This translates into CASSLNRRPFSNQPQHF.

This clonotype was seen repeatedly, ten times or more. V is TRBV6-1 and J is TRBJ2-1, with D uncertain. Trimming removed 3 bases from V and 0 bases from J, with 9 bases in between. This CDR3 is 15 amino acids long. CDR1 and CDR2 (germline): MNHNS, SASEGT. DNA for the CDR3: TGTGCCAGCAGTGACTGGGATAGCTCCTACAATGAGCAGTTCTTC. This gives the protein CASSDWDSSYNEQFF.

The table lists this clonotype with a few counts. J is TRBJ1-2 and V is TRBV11-2; D is perhaps TRBD1 (6 bases). The CDR3 length is 15 residues. V lost 5 bases and J 4 bases, leaving 17 bases between the germline ends. Germline CDR1 reads SGHAT; CDR2 reads FQNNGV. The CDR3 reads CASSLGQLGGYGYTF. The CDR3 DNA reads as TGTGCCAGCAGCCTCGGGCAGTTAGGGGGCTATGGCTACACCTTC.

This clonotype showed up just a few times. J is TRBJ1-3 and V is TRBV27; D remains ambiguous. V was pared by 0 bases and J by 0 bases, with 9 bases between. The CDR3 is 16 amino acids. Germline CDR1 reads MNHEY; CDR2 reads SMNVEV (reference sequence). The CDR3 nucleotides are TGTGCCAGCAGTTTATCAGGCAGCGGCTCTGGAAACACCATATATTTT. The encoded protein is CASSLSGSGSGNTIYF.

Note on this clonotype: One junction end does not reproduce the germline sequence, and a read error may be involved. The chain employs TRBV11-2 and TRBJ2-6; D is unclear. CDR1 is SGHAT, CDR2 FQNNGV, per germline. The CDR3 totals 18 residues. The CDR3 nucleotides read TGTGCAAGCAGCTTAGATCGGGTGTTTAGCTCTGGGGCCAACGTCCTGACTTTC. It encodes CASSLDRVFSSGANVLTF.

On this clonotype: Since a much larger clone is just one base distant, this may be a read error. The chain recombines TRBV7-9 with TRBJ1-1; 7 nucleotides align to TRBD1. The CDR3 runs 14 residues. Germline V CDR1 and CDR2: SEHNR, FQNEAQ (reference sequence). The chain's CDR3 is CVSSQGTENTEAFF. CDR3 DNA sequence: TGTGTCAGCAGCCAAGGGACAGAGAACACTGAAGCTTTCTTT. Using reference TRBV7-9 and TRBJ1-1 for the parts outside the CDR3, the full variable domain is DTGVSQNPRHKITKRGQNVTFRCDPISEHNRLYWYRQTLGQGPEFLTYFQNEAQLEKSRLLSDRFSAERPKGSFSTLEIQRTEQGDSAMYLCVSSQGTENTEAFFGQGTRLTVV.

This clonotype came up a few times. The chain joins TRBV4-1 to TRBJ2-7, with D perhaps TRBD2 (5 bases). The germline V gene has CDR1 MGHRA and CDR2 YSYEKL. The CDR3 length is 14 residues. The V and J ends lost 2 bases and 5 bases respectively, with 13 bases between them. The CDR3 DNA reads TGCGCCAGCAGCCAACCCATGGGAGACCACGAGCAGTACTTC. It specifies CASSQPMGDHEQYF.